The sequence of this TCR beta chain was determined in a study of cytomegalovirus exposure and HLA in healthy donors listed by TCRdb under 2017. General notes on the study: According to a later analysis, one platform produced both the 120 validation repertoires and the 666 repertoires of the first cohort. The study aimed to test whether cataloging public T cell receptors could reveal signatures of past pathogen exposure. To predict cytomegalovirus infection status, the study brought together high-throughput TCR immunosequencing, statistical association of individual TCRs with disease status, and machine learning. In addition to the first cohort of 650 to 800 subjects, a separate validation cohort of approximately 130 different subjects was used.

CDR1 and CDR2 (MRHNA, SNTAGT) derive from the germline V gene. V is clipped by 5 bases and J by 2 bases, and the sequence between their germline boundaries is 16 bases long. The cysteine opens and the phenylalanine closes a CDR3 of 16 amino acids. Just the 48-base CDR3 DNA is kept, in frame starting at base 1. The library was generated by the immunoSEQ multiplex PCR assay. The authors processed their data as follows. A statistical classification framework was built for diagnosing cytomegalovirus status from the catalog of TCR beta chain sequences. TCRdb obtained this table from immuneACCESS and retained in-frame rearrangements with V and J assigned. These tables miss some clones; where compared with another copy, unresolved V genes account for less than half of the shortfall, and the remainder is unexplained. V, J and clone size derive from that table, while D and trimming were established from the DNA sequence. In all, the sample holds about 160,000 clones, and about 96% of those were seen once. The ten biggest clones cover 0.89% of the sample.

This clone was seen just once. Its antigen has not been determined. No much larger clonotype is one base removed from it; base qualities were not supplied. Here is what the overall study found, with its caveats: All 120 or so repertoires were used to score co-occurrence in the validation cohort in a later analysis, because that analysis had no HLA typing for the cohort. Three of the identified cytomegalovirus-associated TCR beta chains were confirmed in vitro to be specific for cytomegalovirus antigens. The authors suggested that the approach could potentially be generalized to other disease states and immunological phenotypes. While some public TCRs were present in many individuals, most TCR sequences turned up only very rarely across donors. In the study, some 160 TCR beta chains were listed as associated with cytomegalovirus. Of the cluster scores, roughly 95% were above 0 in a later analysis, which found that TCRs clustered in the first cohort also tended to co-occur in the approximately 110 validation repertoires. In both the original and validation cohorts, the classifier was reported to diagnose cytomegalovirus status with high specificity and sensitivity.

Separate from the approximately 700-subject first cohort, the validation cohort of roughly 130 subjects was the group to which the donors belonged. This receptor was taken from a young woman in good health and CMV-seronegative. Sample: PBMCs. The receptor chain draws on TRBV6-4 and TRBJ2-1, and possibly TRBD1, on 5 matching bases. The nucleotide sequence is TGTGCCAGCAGTAAGATCTACAGGCAGACCTACAATGAGCAGTTCTTC. Translated, it gives CASSKIYRQTYNEQFF.